Sequencing of this TCR beta chain was carried out in a study of blood T cell repertoires in COVID-19. The CDR3 contains 14 residues. From germline, CDR1 is SGHNT and CDR2 YENEEA. Trimming left V 2 bases short and J 3 bases short, with 10 bases between. The authors' processing: Reference gene primer amplification gave nucleated cell count estimates. Profiling relied on immunoSEQ multiplex PCR, and the TCRdb table lists in-frame clones only, not all of them. V and J calls and clone size come straight from that table; D and trimming were deduced from the DNA. Of 390,000 or so clones listed, under 85% are singletons.

The sample taken for sequencing was PBMCs or T cells enriched from blood (not recorded which). The V call is TRBV11-3, the J call TRBJ1-1, with TRBD1 as a possible D gene (5 bases). This receptor was taken from a woman in her 50s who had recovered from COVID-19. As DNA, the CDR3 is TGTGCCAGCAGCTTACAGGGTCAGGACACTGAAGCTTTCTTT. Translating it yields CASSLQGQDTEAFF.